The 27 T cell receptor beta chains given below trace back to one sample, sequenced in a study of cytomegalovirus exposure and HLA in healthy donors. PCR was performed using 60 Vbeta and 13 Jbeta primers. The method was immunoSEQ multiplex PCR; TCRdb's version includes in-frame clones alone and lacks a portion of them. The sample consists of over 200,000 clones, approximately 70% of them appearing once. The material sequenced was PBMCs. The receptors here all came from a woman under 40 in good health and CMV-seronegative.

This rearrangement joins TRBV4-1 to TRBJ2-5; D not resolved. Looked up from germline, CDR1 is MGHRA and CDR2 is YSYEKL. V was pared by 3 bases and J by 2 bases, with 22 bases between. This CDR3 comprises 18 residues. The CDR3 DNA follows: TGCGCCAGCAGCCACCTCGGCGACGGGTCCTCCGGGCAAGAGACCCAGTACTTC. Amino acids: CASSHLGDGSSGQETQYF.

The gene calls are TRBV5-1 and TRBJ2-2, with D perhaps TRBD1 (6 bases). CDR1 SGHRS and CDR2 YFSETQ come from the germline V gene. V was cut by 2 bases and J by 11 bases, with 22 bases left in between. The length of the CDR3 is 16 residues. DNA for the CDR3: TGCGCCAGCAGCTTTCCAGGGGCCGACGGTCGGAATGAGCTGTTTTTT. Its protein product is CASSFPGADGRNELFF.

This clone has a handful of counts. CDR3 bases: TGCGCCAGCAGCCAAGTGCATCGTCGAGGAGAGACCCAGTACTTC. Its translation: CASSQVHRRGETQYF. The chain is built from TRBV4-1 and TRBJ2-5, with D hard to call. The V end was cut by 1 base, the J end by 4 bases, with 13 bases between. The CDR3 extends over 15 amino acids. Germline loops: CDR1 MGHRA, CDR2 YSYEKL.

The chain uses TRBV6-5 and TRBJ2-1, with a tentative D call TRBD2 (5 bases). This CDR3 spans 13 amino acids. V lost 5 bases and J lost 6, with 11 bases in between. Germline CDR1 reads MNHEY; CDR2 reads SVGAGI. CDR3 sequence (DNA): TGTGCCAGCAGTGAAGCGCGGGTCAATGAGCAGTTCTTC. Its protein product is CASSEARVNEQFF.

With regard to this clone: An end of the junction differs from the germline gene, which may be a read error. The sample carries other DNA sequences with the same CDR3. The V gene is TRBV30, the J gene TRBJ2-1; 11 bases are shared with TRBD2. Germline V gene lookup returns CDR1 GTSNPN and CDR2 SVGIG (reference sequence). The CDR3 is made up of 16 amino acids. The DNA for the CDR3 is TGTGCCTGGAGTGACGGGACTAGCGGAGGTTACAATGAGCAATTCTTC. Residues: CAWSDGTSGGYNEQFF.

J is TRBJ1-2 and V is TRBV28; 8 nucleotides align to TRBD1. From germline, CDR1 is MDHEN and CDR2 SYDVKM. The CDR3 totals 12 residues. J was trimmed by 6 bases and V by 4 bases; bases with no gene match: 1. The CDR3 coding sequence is TGTGCCAGCAGTTCGGACAGGGATGGCTACACCTTC. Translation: CASSSDRDGYTF.

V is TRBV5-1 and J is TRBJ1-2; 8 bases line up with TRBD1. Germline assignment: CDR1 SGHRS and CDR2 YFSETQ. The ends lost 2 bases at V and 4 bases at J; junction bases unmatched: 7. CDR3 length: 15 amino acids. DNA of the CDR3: TGCGCCAGCAGCTTACCTAGGACAGGGCCCTATGGCTACACCTTC. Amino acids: CASSLPRTGPYGYTF. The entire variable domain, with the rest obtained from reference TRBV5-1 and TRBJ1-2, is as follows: KAGVTQTPRYLIKTRGQQVTLSCSPISGHRSVSWYQQTPGQGLQFLFEYFSETQRNKGNFPGRFSGRQFSNSRSEMNVSTLELGDSALYLCASSLPRTGPYGYTFGSGTRLTVV.

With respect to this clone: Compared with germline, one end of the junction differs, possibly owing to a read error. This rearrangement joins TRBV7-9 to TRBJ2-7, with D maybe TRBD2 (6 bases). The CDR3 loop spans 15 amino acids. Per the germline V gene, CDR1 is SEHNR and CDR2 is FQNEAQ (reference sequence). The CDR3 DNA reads TGTTCCAGCAGCTTAAAGGAGGGGAGCTCCTACGAGCAGTACTTC. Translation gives CSSSLKEGSSYEQYF. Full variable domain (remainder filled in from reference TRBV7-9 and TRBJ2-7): DTGVSQNPRHKITKRGQNVTFRCDPISEHNRLYWYRQTLGQGPEFLTYFQNEAQLEKSRLLSDRFSAERPKGSFSTLEIQRTEQGDSAMYLCSSSLKEGSSYEQYFGPGTRLTVT.

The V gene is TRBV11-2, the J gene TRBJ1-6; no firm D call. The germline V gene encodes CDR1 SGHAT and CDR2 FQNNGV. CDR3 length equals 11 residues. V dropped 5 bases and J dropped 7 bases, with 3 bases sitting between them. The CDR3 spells CASSQNSPLHF. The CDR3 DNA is TGTGCCAGCAGCCAAAATTCACCCCTCCACTTT.

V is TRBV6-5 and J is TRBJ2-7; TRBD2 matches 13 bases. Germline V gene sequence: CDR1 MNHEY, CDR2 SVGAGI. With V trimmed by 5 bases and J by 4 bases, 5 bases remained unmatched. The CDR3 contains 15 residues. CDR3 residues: CASSNGLAGVYEQYF. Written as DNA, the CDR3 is TGTGCCAGCAGTAACGGACTAGCGGGAGTTTACGAGCAGTACTTC.

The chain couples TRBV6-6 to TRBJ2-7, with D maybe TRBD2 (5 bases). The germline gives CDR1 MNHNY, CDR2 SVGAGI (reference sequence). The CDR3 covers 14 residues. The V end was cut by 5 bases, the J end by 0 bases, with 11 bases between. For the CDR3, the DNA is TGTGCCAGCAGTACCAGCGGCTTCTCCTACGAGCAGTACTTC. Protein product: CASSTSGFSYEQYF.

The CDR3 DNA reads TGTGCCAGCAGTGTGAGTTTGGGAGGTCAGCCCCAGCATTTT. It specifies CASSVSLGGQPQHF. The chain couples TRBV6-5 to TRBJ1-5; D unclear. Germline lookup yields CDR1 MNHEY and CDR2 SVGAGI. V was trimmed by 5 bases and J by 6 bases, leaving 14 bases between them. The CDR3 is 14 amino acids.

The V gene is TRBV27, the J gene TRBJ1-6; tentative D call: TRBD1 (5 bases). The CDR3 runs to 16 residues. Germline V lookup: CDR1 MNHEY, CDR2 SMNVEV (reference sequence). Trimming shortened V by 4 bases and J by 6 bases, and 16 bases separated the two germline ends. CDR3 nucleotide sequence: TGTGCCAGCAGTTCTACAGGACCGGGCCTTAATTCACCCCTCCACTTT. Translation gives CASSSTGPGLNSPLHF.

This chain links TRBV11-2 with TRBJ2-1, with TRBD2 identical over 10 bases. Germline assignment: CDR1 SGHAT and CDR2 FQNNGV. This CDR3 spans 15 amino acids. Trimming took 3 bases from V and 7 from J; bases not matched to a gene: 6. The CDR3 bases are TGTGCCAGCAGCTTCCAAAGTAGCGGGAGGAATGAGCAGTTCTTC. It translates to CASSFQSSGRNEQFF.

CDR3 amino acids: CSVTSGSYNEQFF. The CDR3, as DNA: TGCAGCGTTACTAGCGGCTCCTACAATGAGCAGTTCTTC. V and J are TRBV29-1 and TRBJ2-1; 8 bases line up with TRBD2. CDR3 length: 13 amino acids. V shed 5 bases, J shed 0 bases, and the junction held 0 bases outside the gene matches. From germline, CDR1 is SQVTM and CDR2 ANQGSEA.

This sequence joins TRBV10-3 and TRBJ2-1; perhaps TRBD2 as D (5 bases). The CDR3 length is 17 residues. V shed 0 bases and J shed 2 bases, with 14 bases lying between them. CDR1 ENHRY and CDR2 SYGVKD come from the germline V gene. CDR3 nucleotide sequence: TGTGCCATCAGTGAGTCCGCGGGCCCTCTAACCTACAATGAGCAGTTCTTC. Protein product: CAISESAGPLTYNEQFF.

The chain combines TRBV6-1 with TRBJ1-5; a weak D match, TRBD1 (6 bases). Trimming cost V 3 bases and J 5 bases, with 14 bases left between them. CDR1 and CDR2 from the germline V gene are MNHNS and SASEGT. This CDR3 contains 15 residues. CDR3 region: CASSEYRVSHQPQHF. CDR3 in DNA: TGTGCCAGCAGTGAGTACAGGGTGAGCCATCAGCCCCAGCATTTT.

The CDR3 DNA follows: TGTGCCAGCAGCCCGACAGGGGAAGGAGGCTACACCTTC. Its translation is CASSPTGEGGYTF. The V and J genes are TRBV7-6 and TRBJ1-2, with 8 bases aligning to TRBD1. Germline CDR1 is SGHVS and CDR2 is FNYEAQ. Trimming took 5 bases from V and 8 from J; bases not matched to a gene: 7. The CDR3 is 13 residues long.

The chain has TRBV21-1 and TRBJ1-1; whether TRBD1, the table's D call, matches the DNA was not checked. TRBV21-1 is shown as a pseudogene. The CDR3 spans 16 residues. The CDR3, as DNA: TGTGCCAGCATCCCGATAGGACAGTGGTTTCTGGCTGAAGCTTTCTTT. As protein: CASIPIGQWFLAEAFF.

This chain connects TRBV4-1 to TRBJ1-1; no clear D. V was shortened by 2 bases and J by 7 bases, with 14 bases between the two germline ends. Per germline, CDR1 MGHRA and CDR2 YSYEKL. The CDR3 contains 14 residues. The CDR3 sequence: CASSQSPTVGEAFF. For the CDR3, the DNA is TGCGCCAGCAGCCAATCCCCCACAGTGGGTGAAGCTTTCTTT.

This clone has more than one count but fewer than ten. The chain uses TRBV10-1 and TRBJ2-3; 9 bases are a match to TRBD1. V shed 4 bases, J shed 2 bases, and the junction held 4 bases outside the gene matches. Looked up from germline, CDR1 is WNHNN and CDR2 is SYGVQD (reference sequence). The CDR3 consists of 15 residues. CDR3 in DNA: TGCGCCAGCAGTGGAGGGACAGGGCTCACAGATACGCAGTATTTT. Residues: CASSGGTGLTDTQYF.

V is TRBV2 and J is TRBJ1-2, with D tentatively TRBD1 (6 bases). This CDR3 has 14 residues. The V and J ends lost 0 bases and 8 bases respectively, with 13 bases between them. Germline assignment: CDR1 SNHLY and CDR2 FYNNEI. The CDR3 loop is CASSEAWQGQGYTF. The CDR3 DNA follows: TGTGCCAGCAGTGAAGCGTGGCAGGGGCAGGGCTACACCTTC.

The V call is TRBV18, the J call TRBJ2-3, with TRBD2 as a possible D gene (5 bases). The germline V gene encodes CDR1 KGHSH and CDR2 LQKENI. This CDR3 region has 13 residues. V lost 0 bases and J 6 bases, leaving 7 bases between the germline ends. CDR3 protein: CASSPPQRDTQYF. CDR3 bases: TGTGCCAGCTCACCACCGCAGCGGGATACGCAGTATTTT.

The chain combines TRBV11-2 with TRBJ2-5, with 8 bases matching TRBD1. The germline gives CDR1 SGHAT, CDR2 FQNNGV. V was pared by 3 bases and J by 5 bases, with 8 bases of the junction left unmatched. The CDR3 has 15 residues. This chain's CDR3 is CASSFQGAMGETQYF. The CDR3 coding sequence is TGTGCCAGCAGCTTTCAGGGGGCGATGGGTGAGACCCAGTACTTC.

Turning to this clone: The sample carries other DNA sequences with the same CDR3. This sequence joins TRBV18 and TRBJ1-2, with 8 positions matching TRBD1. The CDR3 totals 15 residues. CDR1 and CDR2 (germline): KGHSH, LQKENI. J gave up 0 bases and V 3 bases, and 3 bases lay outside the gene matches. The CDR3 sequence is CASSPAGQANYGYTF. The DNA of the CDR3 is TGTGCCAGCTCACCTGCGGGACAGGCTAACTATGGCTACACCTTC. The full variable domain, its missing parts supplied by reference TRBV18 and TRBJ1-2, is NAGVMQNPRHLVRRRGQEARLRCSPMKGHSHVYWYRQLPEEGLKFMVYLQKENIIDESGMPKERFSAEFPKEGPSILRIQQVVRGDSAAYFCASSPAGQANYGYTFGSGTRLTVV.

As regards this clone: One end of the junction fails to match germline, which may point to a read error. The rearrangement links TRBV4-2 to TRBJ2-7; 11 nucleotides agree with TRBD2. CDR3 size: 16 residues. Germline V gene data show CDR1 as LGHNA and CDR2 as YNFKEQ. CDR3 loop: CASSKDFSGGANEPYF. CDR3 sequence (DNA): TGTGCCAGCAGCAAAGACTTTAGCGGGGGGGCCAACGAGCCGTACTTC.

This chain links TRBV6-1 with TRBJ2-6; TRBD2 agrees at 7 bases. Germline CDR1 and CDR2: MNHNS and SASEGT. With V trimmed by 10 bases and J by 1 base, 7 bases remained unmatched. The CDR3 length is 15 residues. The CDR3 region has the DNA TGTGCCACCCAATTCGGGGGGTCTGGGGCCAACGTCCTGACTTTC. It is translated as CATQFGGSGANVLTF.